This T cell receptor (beta chain) derives from a study of regulatory T cells in long-lasting Graves disease. Time point given: newly diagnosed GD, antithyroid drugs for less than 3 months. PBMC RNA was the source of the TCR library. Enrollment of patients was through an endocrinology department in Xi'an, China. This CDR3 is 16 amino acids long. The V and J ends lost 7 bases and 13 bases, in that order; junction bases with no gene match: 19. Findings of the study overall: Persistent disease preferred TRBV28, TRBJ1-2 and TRBJ2-5. Accuracy might have suffered from few samples.

On this clonotype itself: What it binds is not known. A much larger clone lies a single base off, so this may be a read error.

Assembly of TCR beta libraries relied on iRepertoire HTBI primers together with Arm-PCR of CDR3 regions. Authors' processing steps: Across samples, 55 to 75 TRBV and about 15 TRBJ segments were found. One entry per CDR3 protein, called by TCRdb with MiXCR from the multiplex PCR reads. These V and J calls originate from TCRdb's pipeline instead of the authors' own analysis. The data show about 380,000 distinct CDR3 sequences, with 15% to 18% seen just once and 22% held by the top ten. This clonotype originated in a female donor with Graves disease. The source material was peripheral blood mononuclear cells (PBMCs), sampled at new diagnosis, from a patient treated with antithyroid drugs. The V gene is TRBV12-3 or TRBV12-4, the J gene TRBJ2-1, with 10 bases lining up with TRBD2. CDR3 region: CASTPGLAGGQETQFF. The CDR3 nucleotides read TGTGCCAGCACCCCCGGGTTAGCGGGGGGCCAAGAGACCCAGTTCTTC.